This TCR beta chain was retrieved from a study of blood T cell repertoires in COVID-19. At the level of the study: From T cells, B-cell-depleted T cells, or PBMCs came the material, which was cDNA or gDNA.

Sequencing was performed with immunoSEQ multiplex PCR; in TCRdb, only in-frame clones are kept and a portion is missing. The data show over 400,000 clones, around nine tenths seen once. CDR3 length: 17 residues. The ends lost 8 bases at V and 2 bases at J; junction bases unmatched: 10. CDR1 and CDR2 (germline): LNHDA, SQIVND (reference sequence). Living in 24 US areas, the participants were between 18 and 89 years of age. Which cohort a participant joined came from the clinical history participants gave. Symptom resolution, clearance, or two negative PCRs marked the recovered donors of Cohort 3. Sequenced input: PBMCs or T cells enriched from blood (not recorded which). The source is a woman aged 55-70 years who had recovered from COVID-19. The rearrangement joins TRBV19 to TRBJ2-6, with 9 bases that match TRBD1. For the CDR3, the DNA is TGTGCCAGTCACGGGACAGGGTGGGAAGCTGGGGCCAACGTCCTGACTTTC. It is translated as CASHGTGWEAGANVLTF.